A selection of T cell receptor beta chains follows, all from one sample in a study of human T cells and chemical hapten exposure. From the RACE reads, TCRdb called clonotypes with MiXCR, one entry per CDR3 protein. The sample yields around 330,000 distinct CDR3 sequences, roughly 6% seen once. Material: whole blood, obtained in connection with sensitization to the hapten diphenylcyclopropenone (DPC). The receptors come from a woman younger than 35 with alopecia areata. Some clones in this sample may be carry-over from other donors' samples. The CDR3 runs from the conserved cysteine through the conserved F or W. The order of the fields is CDR3 protein, J gene, V gene, clone size. Some rows have no size entry. The others give once, few or many, or a class for an expanded clone.

CDR3: CASSVEASGGATDTQYF; J: TRBJ2-3; V: TRBV6-4; size: few
CDR3: CASKGRVGTDTQYF; J: TRBJ2-3; V: TRBV7-2; size: many
CDR3: CASSYPHPYNEQFF; J: TRBJ2-1; V: TRBV6-2/TRBV6-3; size: many
CDR3: CASSPPGRQRTEAFF; J: TRBJ1-1; V: TRBV18; size: many
CDR3: CSVEGAGQEGTEAFF; J: TRBJ1-1; V: TRBV29-1; size: many
CDR3: CASSRQSGQGYSSGNTIYF; J: TRBJ1-3; V: TRBV4-3; size: many
CDR3: CASSGSFITGELFF; J: TRBJ2-2; V: TRBV11-2; size: NA
CDR3: CASSPRGMGVPGNTIYF; J: TRBJ1-3; V: TRBV7-2; size: NA
CDR3: CASSSSSRDVEQFF; J: TRBJ2-1; V: TRBV7-3; size: many
CDR3: CASSLGAGSNYGYTF; J: TRBJ1-2; V: TRBV5-6; size: many
CDR3: CASSYRDNTEAFF; J: TRBJ1-1; V: TRBV27; size: few
CDR3: CSASTTNYGYTF; J: TRBJ1-2; V: TRBV20-1; size: NA
CDR3: CASSQDGGAGANVLTF; J: TRBJ2-6; V: TRBV4-3; size: many
CDR3: CASSPDGYSPLHF; J: TRBJ1-6; V: TRBV12-3/TRBV12-4; size: NA
CDR3: CASSQDRLQETQYF; J: TRBJ2-5; V: TRBV18; size: NA
CDR3: CASSVGRGPRNTEAFF; J: TRBJ1-1; V: TRBV5-1; size: NA